This T cell receptor beta chain was sequenced during a study of T cells in Graves' hyperthyroidism and ophthalmopathy. Germline CDR1 is SEHNR and CDR2 is FQNEAQ (reference sequence). The trim removed 0 bases at V and 3 bases at J, leaving 7 bases unmatched. This CDR3 region has 17 residues. Points on this clonotype: Its antigen remains unknown.

The study, taken as a whole, reports: Blood shared most expanded thyroid clonotypes above 0.001. Ophthalmopathy got predicted by the model a median around six months before its onset.

Researchers took RNA transcripts and amplified the TCR beta CDR3 regions from them. HTBI primers were used for first-round RT-PCR of the TCR CDR3. TCRdb called the multiplex PCR reads again in MiXCR, with one record for every CDR3 protein. The profile covers approximately 370,000 distinct CDR3 sequences, with 15% appearing a single time and over 25% taken by the ten largest. Hyperthyroidism had been newly diagnosed in patients aged 18 to 65, and its duration was under 2 months. The chain carries TRBV7-9 and TRBJ2-7, with TRBD2 identical over 11 bases. The source material was blood. The TCR sequence derives from a woman aged 25 to 39 with Graves' hyperthyroidism. The CDR3 nucleotides read TGTGCCAGCAGCTTAGCGGCACTAGCGGGAGTTGGCTACGAGCAGTACTTC. This gives the protein CASSLAALAGVGYEQYF. Using reference TRBV7-9 and TRBJ2-7 for the parts outside the CDR3, the full variable domain is DTGVSQNPRHKITKRGQNVTFRCDPISEHNRLYWYRQTLGQGPEFLTYFQNEAQLEKSRLLSDRFSAERPKGSFSTLEIQRTEQGDSAMYLCASSLAALAGVGYEQYFGPGTRLTVT.